A single sample gave rise to the 30 T cell receptor beta chains below, sequenced in a study of persistence of HIV-infected CD4 T cells (dated by TCRdb to 2019 to 2021). The immunoSEQ hsTCRB assay version 4 in survey mode was used to sequence TCRbeta repertoires from genomic DNA. Drawn from immuneACCESS, this table holds only the in-frame rearrangements with V and J called that TCRdb kept. Clones are partly lost; checked studies trace under half to an unresolved V gene and leave the rest unexplained. This sample has 30,000 to 35,000 clones in its table, and 82% of those were observed once. Of the sample, about 0.83% falls within the top ten clones. For these receptors, no antigen is known. In light of the paper, this sample's treatment or condition label describes: suppressive antiretroviral therapy. Cells were stimulated with lysates of CMV-infected fibroblasts at 9 to 10 ug/mL. Memory CD4+ T cells that did not respond, being CD40L-negative, CD69-negative and CD45RO-high, were sorted as memory populations depleted of antigen-responding cells.

Sequencing was performed on CD4+ T cells sorted from PBMCs after roughly 18-hour stimulation, taken from a patient who received antiretroviral therapy. This specimen's cell subset or site label, interpreted: CD40L-CD69- CD45RO-high memory CD4 T cells not responding to CMV lysate. The source of these receptors is an adult man with HIV who was CMV-seropositive.

The chain combines TRBV6-5 with TRBJ1-1; the D gene is possibly TRBD1 (6 bases). This CDR3 has 15 amino acids. Germline V lookup: CDR1 MNHEY, CDR2 SVGAGI. Deletions cut 2 bases from V and 10 bases from J, with 20 bases between. The CDR3 reads CASSYQRVVGGRAFF. CDR3 DNA sequence: TGTGCCAGCAGTTACCAGCGGGTAGTAGGGGGAAGAGCTTTCTTT.

The chain joins TRBV29-1 to TRBJ1-5; D remains unclear. The germline gives CDR1 SQVTM, CDR2 ANQGSEA. The CDR3 contains 13 residues. V was shortened by 3 bases and J by 5 bases, with 11 bases between the two germline ends. In DNA form, the CDR3 reads TGCAGCGTTGAGTGGGGTTTGCATCAGCCCCAGCATTTT. This sequence encodes CSVEWGLHQPQHF.

The V and J genes are TRBV18 and TRBJ1-1; TRBD1 is a possible D gene (6 bases). Trimming cost V 6 bases and J 2 bases, with 13 bases left between them. Germline CDR1 is KGHSH and CDR2 is LQKENI. The CDR3 has 14 residues. CDR3 region: CASSLKGGNTEAFF. The CDR3 nucleotides are TGTGCCAGCTCCCTAAAGGGGGGAAACACTGAAGCTTTCTTT.

This rearrangement joins TRBV7-9 to TRBJ1-6; maybe TRBD1 (6 bases). Germline V gene sequence: CDR1 SEHNR, CDR2 FQNEAQ (reference sequence). This CDR3 comprises 19 residues. V was pared by 3 bases and J by 2 bases, with 20 bases between. The CDR3 DNA follows: TGTGCCAGCAGCTTTTACCGGGACACCTTCTCGACCTATAATTCACCCCTCCACTTT. It codes for CASSFYRDTFSTYNSPLHF.

The chain combines TRBV30 with TRBJ2-7; the D gene is possibly TRBD1 (6 bases). Trimming cost V 1 base and J 2 bases, with 18 bases left between them. CDR3 length: 16 amino acids. CDR1 GTSNPN and CDR2 SVGIG come from the germline V gene (reference sequence). CDR3 DNA sequence: TGTGCCTGGAGTGCAGGCCACCAGGGGTCGGCCTACGAGCAGTACTTC. Amino acid sequence: CAWSAGHQGSAYEQYF.

This chain joins TRBV2 and TRBJ2-7; 9 bases agree with TRBD2. Germline CDR1 SNHLY, CDR2 FYNNEI. V shed 6 bases and J 3 bases; nucleotides not matched to a gene: 12. The CDR3 covers 16 residues. As DNA, the CDR3 is TGTGCCAGCAGCGAGTCGAAGGGCGGGGGGGGCTACGAGCAGTACTTC. This codes for CASSESKGGGGYEQYF.

The V and J genes are TRBV4-3 and TRBJ1-1, with 11 bases lining up with TRBD1. CDR3 size: 14 residues. The V gene's germline CDR1 is LGHNA and CDR2 YSLEER. The V gene end was trimmed by 5 bases and the J gene end by 7 bases; junction bases not matched to a gene: 6. The CDR3 DNA is TGCGCCAGCAGCGCGGGACAGGGGGTCGGTGAAGCTTTCTTT. This encodes CASSAGQGVGEAFF.

The gene calls are TRBV7-9 and TRBJ1-3, with D perhaps TRBD1 (5 bases). The CDR3 sequence is 15 residues long. From germline, CDR1 is SEHNR and CDR2 FQNEAQ (reference sequence). Trimming cost V 4 bases and J 1 base, with 11 bases left between them. CDR3 amino acids: CASSSLQVSGNTIYF. The CDR3 DNA is TGTGCCAGCAGCTCATTACAGGTGTCTGGAAACACCATATATTTT.

The chain combines TRBV6-6 with TRBJ1-6; D gene ambiguous. V lost 6 bases and J 5 bases, leaving 11 bases between the germline ends. This CDR3 region has 14 residues. The V gene's germline CDR1 is MNHNY and CDR2 SVGAGI (reference sequence). The CDR3 DNA sequence: TGTGCCAGCAGCCACGGGGTAGATAATTCACCCCTCCACTTT. It translates to CASSHGVDNSPLHF.

V usage is TRBV7-2 and J usage is TRBJ2-2, with 11 bases identical to TRBD1. Germline CDR1 reads SGHTA; CDR2 reads FQGNSA. The CDR3 has 15 residues. Trimming at V came to 6 bases and at J to 2 bases, leaving 2 bases not matched to a gene. CDR3 in amino acids: CASRRTGGNTGELFF. CDR3 bases: TGTGCCAGCAGGCGGACAGGGGGCAACACCGGGGAGCTGTTTTTT.

In DNA, the CDR3 is TGTGCCAGCTCACCAGGCGGGGGGACAGATACGCAGTATTTT. It is translated as CASSPGGGTDTQYF. This rearrangement joins TRBV18 to TRBJ2-3; 8 bases match TRBD2. Per the germline V gene, CDR1 is KGHSH and CDR2 is LQKENI. V gave up 2 bases and J gave up 3 bases; unmatched junction bases: 1. This CDR3 region has 14 residues. Complete variable domain (other parts from reference TRBV18 and TRBJ2-3): NAGVMQNPRHLVRRRGQEARLRCSPMKGHSHVYWYRQLPEEGLKFMVYLQKENIIDESGMPKERFSAEFPKEGPSILRIQQVVRGDSAAYFCASSPGGGTDTQYFGPGTRLTVL.

This chain joins TRBV11-2 and TRBJ1-1; D is unclear. The CDR3 spans 14 residues. Trimming left V 3 bases short and J 0 bases short, with 8 bases between. Germline assignment: CDR1 SGHAT and CDR2 FQNNGV. CDR3: CASSFWQLNTEAFF. In nucleotides, the CDR3 is TGTGCCAGCAGCTTTTGGCAGCTGAACACTGAAGCTTTCTTT.

CDR3: CASSRRRDSNQPQHF. CDR3 coding DNA: TGTGCCAGCAGTCGCCGCCGGGACAGCAATCAGCCCCAGCATTTT. The genes are TRBV2 and TRBJ1-5; a weak D match, TRBD1 (5 bases). The CDR3 loop spans 15 amino acids. Trimming took 5 bases from V and 1 from J, leaving 12 bases between them. CDR1 is SNHLY and CDR2 is FYNNEI in the germline V gene.

DNA for the CDR3: TGTGCCACCAGTGGAGGTACGCAGTATTTT. It yields the protein CATSGGTQYF. The chain combines TRBV24-1 with TRBJ2-3; D unclear. The CDR3 contains 10 residues. The ends were cut back, 5 bases at V and 8 bases at J, with 4 bases in the middle. Looked up from germline, CDR1 is KGHDR and CDR2 is SFDVKD.

The chain uses TRBV4-1 and TRBJ1-2; D is uncertain. The CDR3 totals 15 residues. The V gene lost 0 bases and the J gene lost 8 bases, with 16 bases spanning the gap. Germline loops: CDR1 MGHRA, CDR2 YSYEKL. DNA of the CDR3: TGCGCCAGCAGCCAAGATCGGGCGGAGAATTTCGGCTACACCTTC. Protein product: CASSQDRAENFGYTF.

This clone was counted only a few times. The chain uses TRBV19 and TRBJ1-3, with 8 bases identical to TRBD1. The CDR3 extends over 16 amino acids. The J segment lost 2 bases and the V segment lost 4 bases, leaving 7 bases of the junction unmatched. CDR1 and CDR2 from the germline V gene are LNHDA and SQIVND (reference sequence). DNA of the CDR3: TGTGCCAGTAGTACTGGGGCGACAGGGGCTGGAAACACCATATATTTT. This encodes CASSTGATGAGNTIYF. Using reference TRBV19 and TRBJ1-3 for the parts outside the CDR3, the full variable domain is DGGITQSPKYLFRKEGQNVTLSCEQNLNHDAMYWYRQDPGQGLRLIYYSQIVNDFQKGDIAEGYSVSREKKESFPLTVTSAQKNPTAFYLCASSTGATGAGNTIYFGEGSWLTVV.

This chain links TRBV5-6 with TRBJ1-2, with 10 bases identical to TRBD1. This CDR3 comprises 12 residues. V trimming: 4 bases; J trimming: 8 bases; junction bases outside the gene matches: 2. Germline V gene sequence: CDR1 SGHDT, CDR2 YYEEEE. CDR3 sequence: CASSDRGRGYTF. The CDR3 nucleotides are TGTGCCAGCAGCGACAGGGGGCGGGGCTACACCTTC.

V is TRBV19 and J is TRBJ2-1; D remains ambiguous. Trimming removed 3 bases at V and 0 bases at J, with 9 bases between. Germline values: CDR1 LNHDA, CDR2 SQIVND (reference sequence). This CDR3 contains 15 residues. The CDR3 nucleotides read TGTGCCAGTAGTATCGGCCAGAACTCCTACAATGAGCAGTTCTTC. Its translation: CASSIGQNSYNEQFF.

The rearrangement links TRBV15 to TRBJ1-1, with a possible D match to TRBD1 (6 bases). Germline-derived CDR1 and CDR2 are LNHNV and YYDKDF (reference sequence). This CDR3 comprises 12 residues. Trimming took off 8 bases at V and 4 bases at J, with 11 bases between the two ends. CDR3 in DNA: TGTGCCACCCGTACAGGGTCCACTGAAGCTTTCTTT. Amino acid sequence: CATRTGSTEAFF.

The J gene is TRBJ2-3, the V gene TRBV28, with D perhaps matching TRBD2 (5 bases). The CDR3 is 14 residues long. V was clipped by 6 bases and J by 2 bases, with 12 bases between them. The germline CDR1 and CDR2 sequences are MDHEN and SYDVKM. Written as DNA, the CDR3 is TGTGCCAGCAGGACTATTCGTGCCACAGATACGCAGTATTTT. Its protein product is CASRTIRATDTQYF.

CDR3 sequence reads: CASSARTEQPRSTGELFF. CDR3 bases: TGTGCCAGCAGCGCCCGGACAGAGCAACCCCGAAGCACCGGGGAGCTGTTTTTT. The V gene is TRBV9, the J gene TRBJ2-2, with D possibly matching TRBD1 (6 bases). This CDR3 region has 18 residues. The V end lost 3 bases, the J end lost 4 bases, and 22 bases lay between the germline ends. The germline gives CDR1 SGDLS, CDR2 YYNGEE.

V and J are TRBV28 and TRBJ1-5; no clear D gene. Germline values: CDR1 MDHEN, CDR2 SYDVKM. The CDR3 length is 15 residues. V lost 0 bases and J lost 0, with 6 bases in between. The CDR3 region has the DNA TGTGCCAGCAGTTTATGGGTCAATAGCAATCAGCCCCAGCATTTT. It specifies CASSLWVNSNQPQHF.

The chain carries TRBV20-1 and TRBJ2-3; D remains unclear. In germline, CDR1 is DFQATT, CDR2 SNEGSKA (reference sequence). The V end was cut by 3 bases, the J end by 3 bases, with 4 bases between. The CDR3 runs to 11 residues. The CDR3: CSARGTDTQYF. CDR3 DNA: TGCAGTGCTAGGGGGACAGATACGCAGTATTTT.

The rearrangement links TRBV30 to TRBJ1-5, with a weak D call TRBD1 (5 bases). V was clipped by 1 base and J by 3 bases, with 13 bases between them. CDR1 GTSNPN and CDR2 SVGIG come from the germline V gene (reference sequence). The CDR3 is made up of 15 amino acids. The CDR3 region is CAWSGEGRYNQPQHF. The CDR3 DNA sequence: TGTGCCTGGAGTGGAGAGGGGCGGTACAATCAGCCCCAGCATTTT.

The chain combines TRBV7-9 with TRBJ2-6, with D possibly matching TRBD1 (6 bases). CDR1 SEHNR and CDR2 FQNEAQ come from the germline V gene (reference sequence). This CDR3 is built from 14 residues. The V end was cut by 5 bases, the J end by 3 bases, with 8 bases between. CDR3 DNA sequence: TGTGCCAGCAGCGGGGGCGGTGGGGCCAACGTCCTGACTTTC. As protein: CASSGGGGANVLTF.

This chain connects TRBV5-1 to TRBJ1-6; 7 positions match TRBD1. Per germline, CDR1 SGHRS and CDR2 YFSETQ. Trimming cost V 3 bases and J 7 bases; bases outside gene matches: 7. CDR3 size: 15 residues. Here the CDR3 DNA reads TGCGCCAGCAGCTCGCGGACAGGAATGAATTCACCCCTCCACTTT. It codes for CASSSRTGMNSPLHF.

The V call is TRBV3-1 (or the pseudogene TRBV3-2), the J call TRBJ2-2; D is ambiguous. Germline CDR1 LGHDT, CDR2 YNNKEL (reference sequence). CDR3 length: 13 amino acids. V lost 2 bases and J 3 bases, leaving 4 bases between the germline ends. The CDR3 DNA reads as TGTGCCAGCAGCCAACAATACACCGGGGAGCTGTTTTTT. Its protein product is CASSQQYTGELFF.

J is TRBJ2-2 and V is TRBV4-2, with TRBD1 identical over 10 bases. CDR1 LGHNA and CDR2 YNFKEQ come from the germline V gene. V was clipped by 0 bases and J by 7 bases; unmatched bases: 11. There are 18 residues in the CDR3. The CDR3 spells CASSQDSSGTGDVGELFF. In nucleotides, the CDR3 is TGTGCCAGCAGCCAAGATTCGTCCGGGACAGGGGATGTCGGGGAGCTGTTTTTT.

The table lists this clone with a count of one. V is TRBV12-3 or TRBV12-4 and J is TRBJ1-1; D not certain. This CDR3 region has 13 residues. V was cut by 6 bases and J by 6 bases, with 14 bases left in between. Here the CDR3 reads CASSPRFWSEAFF. Here the CDR3 DNA reads TGTGCCAGCAGCCCTAGGTTTTGGTCTGAAGCTTTCTTT.

This clone was counted once. This sequence joins TRBV18 and TRBJ2-7; 7 bases match TRBD1. J lost 0 bases, V lost 5 bases, and 4 bases had no gene match. The CDR3 is 14 amino acids. The germline CDR1 and CDR2 sequences are KGHSH and LQKENI. For the CDR3, the DNA is TGTGCCAGCTCATGGGACAGTCTCTCCTACGAGCAGTACTTC. Translation gives CASSWDSLSYEQYF.